Listed below are T cell receptor beta chains from one sample, sequenced in a study of shared clonotypes between healthy human individuals. This table comes from immunoSEQ multiplex PCR, and its TCRdb copy is limited to in-frame clones, with some not included. Here the sample spans 1.5 million to 2.5 million clones, less than 95% being singletons. The specimen sequenced was naive CD8+ T cells sorted from blood. These receptors originate from a man aged 18-30 years in good health. The CDR3 runs from the conserved cysteine through the conserved F or W. A D gene is named only where the DNA matches it firmly. Some rows have no size entry. The others give once, few or many, or a class for an expanded clone.

- | - | TRBJ2-7 | TRBV18 | CASSPWTNGEEQYF | TGTGCCAGCTCACCCTGGACAAACGGGGAGGAGCAGTACTTC
- | - | TRBJ1-4 | TRBV9 | CASSSRGFSTNEKLFF | TGTGCCAGCAGCTCCCGAGGGTTTTCAACTAATGAAAAACTGTTTTTT
- | - | TRBJ2-5 | TRBV4-1 | CASSQDPGGSETQYF | TGCGCCAGCAGCCAAGATCCAGGGGGGTCGGAGACCCAGTACTTC
- | - | TRBJ2-1 | TRBV6-5 | CASSPEGDNEQFF | TGTGCCAGCAGTCCAGAAGGGGACAATGAGCAGTTCTTC
- | - | TRBJ1-2 | TRBV27 | CASSLAGGGYGYTF | TGTGCCAGCAGTTTGGCAGGCGGGGGCTATGGCTACACCTTC
- | - | TRBJ2-3 | TRBV7-9 | CASSGTWTVEDTQYF | TGTGCCAGCAGCGGTACGTGGACCGTAGAGGATACGCAGTATTTT
- | - | TRBJ1-6 | TRBV7-9 | CASSLLALNSPLHF | TGTGCCAGCAGCTTACTAGCCCTCAATTCACCCCTCCACTTT
TRBD2 | - | TRBJ2-7 | TRBV7-2 | CASSSTSESSYEQYF | TGTGCCAGCAGCTCAACTAGCGAGAGCTCCTACGAGCAGTACTTC
- | few | TRBJ2-2 | TRBV4-1 | CASSQRNTGELFF | TGCGCCAGCAGCCAGAGGAACACCGGGGAGCTGTTTTTT
- | - | TRBJ1-4 | TRBV19 | CASSSGPPGPNEKLFF | TGTGCCAGTAGTAGCGGCCCCCCAGGGCCTAATGAAAAACTGTTTTTT
- | once | TRBJ1-5 | TRBV7-2 | CASSLEGAGGRRGNQPQHF | TGTGCCAGCAGCTTAGAGGGAGCGGGGGGGCGTAGGGGCAATCAGCCCCAGCATTTT
- | - | TRBJ2-1 | TRBV6-6 | CASSYSTLDVYNEQFF | TGTGCCAGCAGTTACTCAACACTCGACGTCTACAATGAGCAGTTCTTC
- | - | TRBJ1-1 | TRBV6-5 | CASSYSAGNEAFF | TGTGCCAGCAGTTACTCCGCCGGGAATGAAGCTTTCTTT
TRBD2 | - | TRBJ2-1 | TRBV10-1 | CASSEGTSGNEQFF | TGCGCCAGCAGTGAGGGGACTAGCGGCAATGAGCAGTTCTTC
- | - | TRBJ1-6 | TRBV28 | CASNTGSSYNSPLHF | TGTGCCAGCAACACAGGTAGCTCCTATAATTCACCCCTCCACTTT
- | - | TRBJ2-7 | TRBV5-1 | CASRGGSYEQYF | TGCGCTTCCAGGGGAGGGAGTTACGAGCAGTACTTC
- | - | TRBJ2-7 | TRBV21-1 | CASSKDDRVSYEQYF | TGTGCCAGCAGCAAAGACGACAGGGTCTCCTACGAGCAGTACTTC
- | once | TRBJ1-5 | TRBV5-6 | CASSLWGNQPQHF | TGTGCCAGCAGCTTGTGGGGCAATCAGCCCCAGCATTTT
TRBD2 | - | TRBJ2-1 | TRBV13 | CASSFEAGGKDEQFF | TGTGCCAGCAGCTTCGAAGCGGGAGGGAAGGATGAGCAGTTCTTC
TRBD1 | once | TRBJ2-7 | TRBV6-6 | CASRNRGNSYEQYF | TGTGCCAGCAGAAACAGGGGTAACTCCTACGAGCAGTACTTC
- | - | TRBJ2-5 | TRBV6-5 | CASSSMTGGAETQYF | TGTGCCAGCAGTTCAATGACAGGCGGTGCGGAGACCCAGTACTTC
- | - | TRBJ1-6 | TRBV27 | CASSLFQDIGSPLHF | TGTGCCAGCAGTTTATTCCAGGACATCGGCTCACCCCTCCACTTT
TRBD1 | - | TRBJ2-7 | TRBV19 | CASSYRGLSSYEQYF | TGTGCCAGTAGTTACAGGGGCTTGAGCTCCTACGAGCAGTACTTC
- | - | TRBJ2-1 | TRBV7-7 | CASSLEGGWDEQFF | TGTGCTAGCAGCTTAGAAGGCGGCTGGGATGAGCAGTTCTTC
- | - | TRBJ2-7 | TRBV9 | CASSLGLSSYEQYF | TGTGCCAGCAGCTTAGGGCTGAGTTCCTACGAGCAGTACTTC
TRBD1 | - | TRBJ1-6 | TRBV28 | CASSFEPTGGISYNSPLHF | TGTGCCAGCAGTTTTGAACCGACAGGGGGCATTTCCTATAATTCACCCCTCCACTTT
- | once | TRBJ2-1 | TRBV6-4 | CASSDRAGADEQFF | TGTGCCAGCAGTGACAGGGCAGGGGCGGATGAGCAGTTCTTC
- | - | TRBJ1-6 | TRBV5-4 | CASSLRREGDSPLHF | TGTGCCAGCAGCTTGAGGCGGGAGGGGGATTCACCCCTCCACTTT
- | - | TRBJ1-2 | TRBV6-5 | CASSYQGSLDGYTF | TGTGCCAGCAGTTACCAGGGGAGCTTGGATGGCTACACCTTC
- | - | TRBJ2-1 | TRBV6-6 | CASSYLGAYNEQFF | TGTGCCAGCAGTTACTTGGGGGCCTACAATGAGCAGTTCTTC
TRBD1 | - | TRBJ2-7 | TRBV9 | CASSVSGTGKHEQYF | TGTGCCAGCAGCGTTTCCGGGACAGGGAAGCACGAGCAGTACTTC
TRBD2 | - | TRBJ2-3 | TRBV14 | CASSQGLAEPDTQYF | TGTGCCAGCAGCCAAGGGCTAGCGGAGCCAGATACGCAGTATTTT